This T cell receptor beta chain was retrieved from a study of cytomegalovirus exposure and HLA in healthy donors. CDR3 length: 15 amino acids. CDR1 and CDR2 (germline): MNHEY, SMNVEV (reference sequence). The germline V and J ends were trimmed by 5 bases and 1 base, with 14 bases remaining between them. Primers included in the PCR were 60 Vbeta and 13 Jbeta primers. This table comes from immunoSEQ multiplex PCR, and its TCRdb copy is limited to in-frame clones, with some not included. Across about 91,000 clones, the top ten clones capture 3.4% of the sample. The J gene is TRBJ1-1, the V gene TRBV27, with D perhaps matching TRBD1 (6 bases). This TCR was sampled from a woman under 40 in good health and CMV-seronegative. The sample comprised PBMCs. The CDR3: CASSAIRGGNTEAFF. CDR3 bases: TGTGCCAGCAGTGCAATAAGGGGGGGGAACACTGAAGCTTTCTTT.